These T cell receptor beta chains were read from a single sample in a study of T cells in Graves' hyperthyroidism and ophthalmopathy. TCRdb reprocessed the multiplex PCR reads with MiXCR, giving one entry per CDR3 protein. The sample contains around 720,000 distinct CDR3 sequences, about a third of which appear only once. Source material: blood. The origin of the receptors is a woman aged 40 to 50 with Graves' hyperthyroidism. Both conserved end residues are part of each CDR3. The D gene is left open where the match is weak. A row's size may be missing; if present it is once, few, many or a size class.

cdr3_aa	cdr3_nt	d_call	j_call	v_call	clone_size
CASSPGQQGTEAFF	TGTGCCAGCAGCCCTGGACAACAGGGGACTGAAGCTTTCTTT	TRBD1	TRBJ1-1	TRBV9	many
CATAGNPYEQYF	TGTGCCACCGCGGGCAACCCCTACGAGCAGTACTTC	NA	TRBJ2-7	TRBV7-9	NA
CSVEGRGANYGYTF	TGCAGCGTTGAAGGGCGGGGAGCTAACTATGGCTACACCTTC	NA	TRBJ1-2	TRBV29-1	NA
CSARGLATIYEQYF	TGCAGTGCTAGGGGACTAGCGACCATCTACGAGCAGTACTTC	TRBD2	TRBJ2-7	TRBV20-1	many
CASSMVEYTEAFF	TGTGCCAGCAGCATGGTGGAGTACACTGAAGCTTTCTTT	NA	TRBJ1-1	TRBV5-6	many
CASSPTTTLVYEQYF	TGTGCCAGCAGTCCCACCACCACTTTAGTCTACGAGCAGTACTTC	NA	TRBJ2-7	TRBV6-5	few
CASSHDPSGVTNEKLFF	TGTGCCAGTAGTCACGACCCGTCAGGGGTAACTAATGAAAAACTGTTTTTT	NA	TRBJ1-4	TRBV19	NA
CAISDTGVWDGYTF	TGTGCCATCAGTGACACAGGGGTTTGGGATGGCTACACCTTC	TRBD1	TRBJ1-2	TRBV10-3	NA
CASTRAAGGAPGELFF	TGCGCCAGCACCCGGGCAGCGGGAGGAGCCCCCGGGGAGCTGTTTTTT	TRBD2	TRBJ2-2	TRBV5-1	NA
CASSSSRTDTQYF	TGTGCCAGCAGCTCCAGTCGTACAGATACGCAGTATTTT	NA	TRBJ2-3	TRBV7-2	NA
CASSGSSVTDTQYF	TGCGCCAGCAGTGGGTCAAGTGTCACAGATACGCAGTATTTT	NA	TRBJ2-3	TRBV10-1	NA
CASSFSPAGNTIYF	TGTGCCAGCAGCTTTTCCCCCGCTGGAAACACCATATATTTT	NA	TRBJ1-3	TRBV7-8	many
CASSLSQGRDNSPLHF	TGTGCCAGCAGTTTATCCCAGGGGAGGGATAATTCACCCCTCCACTTT	NA	TRBJ1-6	TRBV7-2	NA
CASGDHRRLAGNYEQYF	TGTGCCAGCGGAGACCATCGAAGACTAGCGGGGAATTACGAGCAGTACTTC	TRBD2	TRBJ2-7	TRBV10-3	NA
CASSRLSGTSGSSYEQYF	TGCGCCAGCAGCCGCCTCTCCGGGACTAGCGGGTCCTCCTACGAGCAGTACTTC	TRBD2	TRBJ2-7	TRBV7-2	NA
CASSYAGTHQPQHF	TGTGCCAGCAGTTACGCGGGGACGCATCAGCCCCAGCATTTT	NA	TRBJ1-5	TRBV6-5	NA
CASSYSAGPTYEQYF	TGTGCCAGCAGTTACTCGGCAGGGCCCACCTACGAGCAGTACTTC	NA	TRBJ2-7	TRBV12-3/TRBV12-4	few
CASRGGTGVGGNQPQHF	TGTGCCAGCAGGGGAGGGACAGGGGTAGGGGGCAATCAGCCCCAGCATTTT	TRBD1	TRBJ1-5	TRBV28	once
CASSQGWGGKGYTF	TGCGCCAGCAGCCAAGGATGGGGAGGTAAGGGCTACACCTTC	NA	TRBJ1-2	TRBV4-3	NA
CASSLGIDRTYEQYF	TGCGCCAGCAGCTTGGGAATTGATAGAACCTACGAGCAGTACTTC	NA	TRBJ2-7	TRBV5-1	few
CSVGWGRAYGYTF	TGCAGCGTTGGCTGGGGCAGGGCCTATGGCTACACCTTC	NA	TRBJ1-2	TRBV29-1	NA
CASSQDIQLKPQHF	TGCGCCAGCAGCCAAGATATCCAGTTAAAACCCCAGCATTTT	NA	TRBJ1-5	TRBV4-3	NA
CATYKDSNTGELFF	TGTGCCACCTATAAGGATTCGAACACCGGGGAGCTGTTTTTT	NA	TRBJ2-2	TRBV19	NA
CASSLRTGADEQYF	TGTGCCAGCAGCCTCCGGACAGGGGCCGACGAGCAGTACTTC	TRBD1	TRBJ2-7	TRBV7-9	few
CASGTGVTLPQYF	TGTGCCAGCGGGACAGGGGTTACCTTACCGCAGTACTTC	TRBD1	TRBJ2-7	TRBV6-2/TRBV6-3	NA
CSVVLSPGANVLTF	TGCAGCGTTGTTCTCAGCCCTGGGGCCAACGTCCTGACTTTC	NA	TRBJ2-6	TRBV29-1	many
CASSAPGQGVRYGYTF	TGTGCCAGCAGCGCCCCGGGACAGGGGGTAAGGTATGGCTACACCTTC	TRBD1	TRBJ1-2	TRBV9	once
CAIRHDREPGNTIYF	TGTGCCATCAGACATGACAGAGAGCCTGGAAACACCATATATTTT	NA	TRBJ1-3	TRBV10-3	NA